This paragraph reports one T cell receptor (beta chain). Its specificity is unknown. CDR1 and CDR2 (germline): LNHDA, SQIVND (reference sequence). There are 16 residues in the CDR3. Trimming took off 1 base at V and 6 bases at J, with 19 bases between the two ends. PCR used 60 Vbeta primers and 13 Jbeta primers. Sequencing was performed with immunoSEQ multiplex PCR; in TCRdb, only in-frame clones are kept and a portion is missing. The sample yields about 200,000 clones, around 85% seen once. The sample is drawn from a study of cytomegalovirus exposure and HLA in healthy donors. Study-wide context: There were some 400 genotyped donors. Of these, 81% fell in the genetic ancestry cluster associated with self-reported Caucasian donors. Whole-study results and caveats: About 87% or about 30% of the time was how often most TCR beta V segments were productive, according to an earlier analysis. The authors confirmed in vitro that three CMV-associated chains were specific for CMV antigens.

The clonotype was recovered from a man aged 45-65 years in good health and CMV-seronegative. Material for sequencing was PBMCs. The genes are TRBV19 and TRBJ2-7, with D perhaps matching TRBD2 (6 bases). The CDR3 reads CASSIGLRGRVSEQYF. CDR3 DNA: TGTGCCAGTAGTATAGGATTGCGGGGCAGGGTAAGCGAGCAGTACTTC. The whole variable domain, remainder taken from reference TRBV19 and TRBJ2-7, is DGGITQSPKYLFRKEGQNVTLSCEQNLNHDAMYWYRQDPGQGLRLIYYSQIVNDFQKGDIAEGYSVSREKKESFPLTVTSAQKNPTAFYLCASSIGLRGRVSEQYFGPGTRLTVT.